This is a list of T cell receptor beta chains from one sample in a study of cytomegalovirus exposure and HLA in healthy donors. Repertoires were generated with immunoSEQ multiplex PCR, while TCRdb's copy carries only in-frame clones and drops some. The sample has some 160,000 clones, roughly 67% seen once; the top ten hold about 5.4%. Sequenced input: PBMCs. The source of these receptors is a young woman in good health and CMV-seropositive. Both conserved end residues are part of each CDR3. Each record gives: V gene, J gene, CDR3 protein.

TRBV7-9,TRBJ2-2,CASSFGTGKLFF
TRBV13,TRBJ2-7,CASSLRTSYEQYF
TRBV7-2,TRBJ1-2,CASSSRGRDRGFRYGYTF
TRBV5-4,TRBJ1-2,CASSQGGQAYFSYTF
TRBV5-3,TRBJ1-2,CARSFNRDGYTF
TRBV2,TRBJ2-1,CASRSKPPQGYEQFF
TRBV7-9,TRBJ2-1,CASSLSGGARNEQFF
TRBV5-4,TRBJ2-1,CASSQVGERGAYNEQFF
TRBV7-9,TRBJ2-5,CASSPSETQYF
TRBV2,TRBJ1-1,CASSVGRRAEAFF
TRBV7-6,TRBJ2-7,CASSSPPVEQYF
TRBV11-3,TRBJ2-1,CASSRTGLAGDEQFF
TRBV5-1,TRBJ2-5,CASRPGLASLRPHQETQYF
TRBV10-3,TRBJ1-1,CATTQGTEAFF
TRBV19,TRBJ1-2,CASSPGTGGGGYTF
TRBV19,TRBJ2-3,CASTAGWKTSGPSTDTQYF
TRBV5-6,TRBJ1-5,CASSALRYSNQPQHF
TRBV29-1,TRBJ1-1,CSVYYNTEAFF
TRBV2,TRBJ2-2,CASSGVDGELFF
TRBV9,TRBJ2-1,CASSSGGTYNEQFF
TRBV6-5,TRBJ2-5,CASSSADYEEYF
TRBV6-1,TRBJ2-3,CASSDLGPRAADTQYF
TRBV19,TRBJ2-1,CASSSRDRGPRSSYNEQFF
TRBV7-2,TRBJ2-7,CASTPTAWSYEQYF
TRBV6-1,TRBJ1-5,CASSEPGDPDQPQHF
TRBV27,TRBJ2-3,CASTGPTDTQYF
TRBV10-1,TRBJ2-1,CASSSVAGTTSYNEQFF
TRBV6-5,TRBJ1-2,CASSRNRGRSYGYTF
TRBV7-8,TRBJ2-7,CASSFNRVSYEQYF
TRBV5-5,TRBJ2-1,CASSLYPAGGSGEQFF
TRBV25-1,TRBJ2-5,CASSPPSGVPGTQYF
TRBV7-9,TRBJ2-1,CASSPPGHHNEQFF
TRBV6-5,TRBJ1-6,CASSSGQALISPLHF
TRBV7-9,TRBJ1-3,CASSPFAGSSGNTIYF
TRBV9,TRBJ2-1,CASSPRQGSYNEQFF
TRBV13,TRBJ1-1,CASSPLFRGNTEAFF
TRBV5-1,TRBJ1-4,CASSLAGFRDEKLFF
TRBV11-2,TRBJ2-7,CASSPLAGASYEQYF
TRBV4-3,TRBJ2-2,CASSQDPGVGYTGELFF
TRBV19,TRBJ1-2,CASSIGEYGYTF